The next 5 T cell receptor beta chains were all read from a single sample in a study of T cells after yellow fever vaccination. TCRdb re-called the 5' RACE reads with MiXCR, one entry per CDR3 protein. The profile shows 400,000 or so distinct CDR3 sequences, approximately 19% of them singletons. This material consisted of PBMCs, taken before the yellow fever booster vaccination. The receptors come from a man aged 18 to 29 who received the YFV17D yellow fever vaccine.

Details on this clonotype: The junction shows a germline mismatch at one end, possibly a read error. The J gene is TRBJ2-2, the V gene TRBV7-7; tentatively, D is TRBD2 (5 bases). The CDR3 has 13 residues. CDR1 and CDR2 (germline): SSHAT, FNYEAQ (reference sequence). Here the CDR3 DNA reads TGTGCTAGCAGCGGTGTGACCGCCGGGGAGCTGTTTTTT. Its translation is CASSGVTAGELFF.

The genes are TRBV4-3 and TRBJ1-2; D remains unclear. The CDR3 sequence is 14 residues long. V shed 0 bases and J shed 2 bases, with 7 bases lying between them. Germline CDR1 LGHNA, CDR2 YSLEER. CDR3 nucleotides: TGCGCCAGCAGCCAAGATTTATGGAACTATGGCTACACCTTC. Its protein is CASSQDLWNYGYTF.

This chain uses TRBV6-5 with TRBJ1-1; tentative D call: TRBD1 (5 bases). With 2 bases removed from V and 1 base from J, the gap between germline ends came to 14 bases. Germline lookup yields CDR1 MNHEY and CDR2 SVGAGI. The CDR3 runs 16 residues. The CDR3 loop is CASSYRVQARNTEAFF. The CDR3 nucleotides read TGTGCCAGCAGTTACAGGGTACAGGCTAGGAACACTGAAGCTTTCTTT.

The chain couples TRBV5-1 to TRBJ2-5; 12 bases fit TRBD1. This CDR3 has 17 amino acids. V lost 0 bases, J lost 3 bases, and 6 bases stayed unmatched. From germline, CDR1 is SGHRS and CDR2 YFSETQ. The chain's CDR3 is CASSLVAGQGAEETQYF. Written as DNA, the CDR3 is TGCGCCAGCAGCTTGGTAGCGGGACAGGGGGCTGAAGAGACCCAGTACTTC.

A few counts support this clonotype. This sequence joins TRBV27 and TRBJ1-1; D unresolved. CDR1 is MNHEY, CDR2 SMNVEV, per germline (reference sequence). Trimming left V 1 base short and J 2 bases short, with 11 bases between. The CDR3 is 15 amino acids. The CDR3 reads CASSLYPQPNTEAFF. The CDR3 DNA reads TGTGCCAGCAGTTTATATCCACAACCAAACACTGAAGCTTTCTTT.